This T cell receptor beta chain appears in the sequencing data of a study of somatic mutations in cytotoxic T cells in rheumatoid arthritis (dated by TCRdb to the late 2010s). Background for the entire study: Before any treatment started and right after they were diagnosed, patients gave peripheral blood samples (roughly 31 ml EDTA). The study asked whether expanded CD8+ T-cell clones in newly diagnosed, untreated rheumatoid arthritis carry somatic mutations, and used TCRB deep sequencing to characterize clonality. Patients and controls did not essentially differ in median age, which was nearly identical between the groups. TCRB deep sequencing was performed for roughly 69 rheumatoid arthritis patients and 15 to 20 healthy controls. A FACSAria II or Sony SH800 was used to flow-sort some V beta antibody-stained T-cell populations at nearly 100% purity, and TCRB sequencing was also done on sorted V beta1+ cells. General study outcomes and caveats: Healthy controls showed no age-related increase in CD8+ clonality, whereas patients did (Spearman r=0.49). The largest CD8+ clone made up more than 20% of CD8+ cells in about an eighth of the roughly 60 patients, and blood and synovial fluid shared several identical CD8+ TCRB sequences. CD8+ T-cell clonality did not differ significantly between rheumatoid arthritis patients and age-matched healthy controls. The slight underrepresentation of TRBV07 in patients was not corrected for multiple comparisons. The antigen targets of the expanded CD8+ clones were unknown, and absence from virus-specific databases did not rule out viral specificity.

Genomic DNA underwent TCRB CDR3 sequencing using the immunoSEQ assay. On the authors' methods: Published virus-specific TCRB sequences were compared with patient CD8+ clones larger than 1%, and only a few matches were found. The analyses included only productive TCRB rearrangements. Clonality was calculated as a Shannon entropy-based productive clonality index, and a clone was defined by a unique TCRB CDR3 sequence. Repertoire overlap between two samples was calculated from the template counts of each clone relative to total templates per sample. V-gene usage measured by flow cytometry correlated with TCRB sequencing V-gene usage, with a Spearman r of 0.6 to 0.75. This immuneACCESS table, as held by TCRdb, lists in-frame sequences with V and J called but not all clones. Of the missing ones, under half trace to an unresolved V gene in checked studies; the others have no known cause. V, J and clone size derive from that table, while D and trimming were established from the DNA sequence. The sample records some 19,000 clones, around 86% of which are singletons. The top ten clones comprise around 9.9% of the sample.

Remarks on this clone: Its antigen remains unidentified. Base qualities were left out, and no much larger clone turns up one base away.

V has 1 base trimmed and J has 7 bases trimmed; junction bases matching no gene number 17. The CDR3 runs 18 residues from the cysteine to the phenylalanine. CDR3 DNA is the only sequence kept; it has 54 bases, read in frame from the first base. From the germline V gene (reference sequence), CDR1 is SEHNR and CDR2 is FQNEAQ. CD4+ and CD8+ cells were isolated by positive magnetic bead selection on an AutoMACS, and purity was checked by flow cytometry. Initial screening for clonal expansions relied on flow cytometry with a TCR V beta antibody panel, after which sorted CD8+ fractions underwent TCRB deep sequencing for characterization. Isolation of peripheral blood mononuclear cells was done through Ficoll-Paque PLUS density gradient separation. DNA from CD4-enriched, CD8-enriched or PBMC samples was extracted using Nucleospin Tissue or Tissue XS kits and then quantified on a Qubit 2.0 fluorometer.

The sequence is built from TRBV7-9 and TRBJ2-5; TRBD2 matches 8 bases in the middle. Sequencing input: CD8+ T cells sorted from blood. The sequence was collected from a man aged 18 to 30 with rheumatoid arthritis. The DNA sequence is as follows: TGTGCCAGCAGCTTAGTTGCGGGGGGCTCTTCACCCGTGGGGACCCAGTACTTC. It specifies CASSLVAGGSSPVGTQYF.